Reported below is one TCR beta chain. Its antigen is unidentified. This record comes from a study of monozygotic twins with inflammatory bowel disease. Study-wide findings and caveats: Some repertoire variability may stem from patients' differing immunosuppressive treatments.

TCR libraries each used around 3.5 ug of total RNA. UMIs bearing a 6-nucleotide sample barcode were added through template switching. TCRdb reanalyzed the 5' RACE reads, giving one entry per CDR3 protein sequence and no DNA. The specimen's table records about 420,000 distinct CDR3 sequences. CDR3 length: 13 residues. The germline CDR1 and CDR2 sequences are MNHEY and SMNVEV (reference sequence). The clonotype originates from a human donor with ulcerative colitis or Crohn's disease, or a healthy co-twin of an affected twin (not recorded which). The sequenced material came from blood. V gene TRBV27 combines with J gene TRBJ1-1. The CDR3 is CASSLSFTTEAFF.